The clone carrying this TCR beta chain was recorded at least ten times. Via MiXCR, TCRdb re-called the 5' RACE reads, giving one row per CDR3 protein. The table has about 9,800 distinct CDR3 sequences, about 25% seen once; the top ten hold roughly 3.2%. Cells sorted as Tregs were CD4+, CD25+ and CD127-/low. Germline V gives CDR1 SGHRS, CDR2 YFSETQ. V lost 2 bases to trimming and J lost 1 base, with 0 bases between them. The CDR3 is made up of 11 amino acids. The sequence came from a female donor with breast cancer. The sequenced material came from Tregs sorted from blood. The chain has TRBV5-1 and TRBJ2-5; no clear D. In DNA, the CDR3 is TGCGCCAGCAGCTTCCAAGAGACCCAGTACTTC. It encodes CASSFQETQYF.